The 4 T cell receptor beta chains listed next were all sequenced from one sample in a study of blood T cell repertoires in COVID-19. TCRdb's copy holds only in-frame clones and misses some; the assay was immunoSEQ multiplex PCR. The sample records 140,000 to 150,000 clones, around four fifths being singletons. Sequenced sample: PBMCs or T cells enriched from blood (not recorded which). The receptors stem from a woman aged 35 to 49 who had recovered from COVID-19.

The chain recombines TRBV2 with TRBJ1-1; D gene unclear. V was cut by 8 bases and J by 1 base, with 11 bases left in between. Germline CDR1 reads SNHLY; CDR2 reads FYNNEI. The CDR3 extends over 13 amino acids. DNA of the CDR3: TGTGCCAGCCTTCGCAGGCAGAACACTGAAGCTTTCTTT. This encodes CASLRRQNTEAFF.

The chain uses TRBV5-8 and TRBJ2-5; 15 bases align to TRBD2. The V gene end was trimmed by 4 bases and the J gene end by 5 bases; junction bases not matched to a gene: 9. Germline CDR1 reads SGHTS; CDR2 reads YDEGEE. The CDR3 covers 17 residues. CDR3 in amino acids: CASSQGLAGGPGETQYF. The DNA of the CDR3 is TGTGCCAGCAGCCAAGGACTAGCGGGAGGGCCGGGGGAGACCCAGTACTTC.

The J gene is TRBJ2-3, the V gene TRBV2, with 13 bases lining up with TRBD2. Germline V gene lookup returns CDR1 SNHLY and CDR2 FYNNEI. The CDR3 has 15 residues. V lost 7 bases to trimming and J lost 1 base; unmatched junction nucleotides: 2. The CDR3 reads CASIGTSGGTDTQYF. The CDR3 DNA reads as TGTGCCAGCATCGGGACTAGCGGGGGCACAGATACGCAGTATTTT.

The chain couples TRBV7-9 to TRBJ1-1; TRBD1 might be the D (6 bases). The CDR3 contains 16 residues. In germline, CDR1 is SEHNR, CDR2 FQNEAQ (reference sequence). V lost 4 bases to trimming and J lost 4 bases, with 19 bases between them. CDR3 bases: TGTGCCAGCAGCTCCAATAGGCAACAGGGATTCACTGAAGCTTTCTTT. Its translation: CASSSNRQQGFTEAFF.